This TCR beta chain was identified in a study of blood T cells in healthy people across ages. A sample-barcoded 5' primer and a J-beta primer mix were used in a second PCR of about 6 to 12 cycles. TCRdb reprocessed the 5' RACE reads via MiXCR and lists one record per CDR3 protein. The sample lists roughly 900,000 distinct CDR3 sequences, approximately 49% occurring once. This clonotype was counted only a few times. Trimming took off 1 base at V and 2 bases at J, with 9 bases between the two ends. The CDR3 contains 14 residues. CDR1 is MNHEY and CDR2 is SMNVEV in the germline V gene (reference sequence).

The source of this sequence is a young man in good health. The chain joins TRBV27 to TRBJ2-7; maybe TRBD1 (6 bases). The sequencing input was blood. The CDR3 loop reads CASSLYRAAYEQYF. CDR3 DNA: TGTGCCAGCAGTTTATACAGGGCCGCCTACGAGCAGTACTTC.